This is a list of T cell receptor beta chains from one sample in a study of beta chain features in type 1 diabetes. Using immunoSEQ multiplex PCR, the repertoire was profiled, and TCRdb retains in-frame clones only, with some absent. The sample carries about 260,000 clones, around 22% recorded once. Material: naive CD4+ T cells from blood. The receptors originated from a woman aged 30 to 39 with type 1 diabetes. CDR3s include the opening cysteine and the closing phenylalanine or tryptophan. The D gene is left open where the match is weak.

J | D | V | CDR3
TRBJ2-6 | NA | TRBV6-5 | CASRSSSGANVLTF
TRBJ2-1 | NA | TRBV4-3 | CASSQEPRGNEQFF
TRBJ1-2 | TRBD1 | TRBV5-4 | CASSARDRGTYGYTF
TRBJ1-1 | NA | TRBV7-6 | CASSESLVEYTEAFF
TRBJ1-2 | TRBD1 | TRBV18 | CASSPRGRGVLSYGYTF
TRBJ1-5 | TRBD1 | TRBV30 | CAWDGQGADQPQHF
TRBJ1-1 | NA | TRBV4-1 | CASKSQNTEAFF
TRBJ2-7 | NA | TRBV2 | CASTALAVGGDEQYF
TRBJ1-2 | NA | TRBV29-1 | CSVGARSNSYGYTF
TRBJ2-2 | TRBD2 | TRBV30 | CAWSVRGSGLFF
TRBJ1-1 | NA | TRBV7-3 | CASSLEVSTEAFF
TRBJ2-7 | NA | TRBV7-9 | CASSLVSSGRPYEQYF
TRBJ1-1 | NA | TRBV4-2 | CASSRTGDTEAFF
TRBJ1-4 | NA | TRBV6-6 | CASSSTGGGEKLFF
TRBJ2-5 | TRBD1 | TRBV7-2 | CASSKDREETQYF
TRBJ2-1 | TRBD1 | TRBV29-1 | CSVTGTEPYNEQFF
TRBJ2-1 | TRBD2 | TRBV5-4 | CASSPSGSTYNEQFF
TRBJ2-7 | TRBD2 | TRBV18 | CASSAFGLADEQYF
TRBJ2-3 | NA | TRBV29-1 | CSAGLTSTDTQYF
TRBJ2-3 | TRBD2 | TRBV9 | CASSVGGSGSDTQYF
TRBJ2-5 | NA | TRBV30 | CAWSVRDGGTQYF
TRBJ2-6 | NA | TRBV5-6 | CASSPGGAGANVLTF